A single sample is the source of the 10 T cell receptor beta chains below, sequenced in a study of T cell changes during pregnancy in multiple sclerosis. TCRdb's table, derived via immunoSEQ multiplex PCR, lists solely in-frame clones and lacks some. The sample has 50,000 or so clones, around 90% seen once. Sequences were derived from peripheral blood, sampled after pregnancy. The receptors come from a female donor in good health, enrolled as a control in a pregnancy study.

This chain connects TRBV7-2 to TRBJ1-2; TRBD1 agrees at 11 bases. V lost 5 bases and J lost 7; bases outside the gene matches: 9. Germline-derived CDR1 and CDR2 are SGHTA and FQGNSA. The CDR3 covers 15 residues. As DNA, the CDR3 is TGTGCCAGCAGCCAGGGACGGACAGGGGGCTCTGGCTACACCTTC. Its protein product is CASSQGRTGGSGYTF.

The chain links TRBV5-1 to TRBJ2-1; D may be TRBD1 (8 bases). Trimming took off 3 bases at V and 3 bases at J, with 13 bases between the two ends. The germline V gene encodes CDR1 SGHRS and CDR2 YFSETQ. The CDR3 runs to 15 residues. Here the CDR3 DNA reads TGCGCCAGCAGCTGGGGGGGACAGGTCTACAATGAGCAGTTCTTC. Its protein product is CASSWGGQVYNEQFF.

The chain recombines TRBV30 with TRBJ1-4; a possible D gene is TRBD1 (6 bases). The germline V gene has CDR1 GTSNPN and CDR2 SVGIG (reference sequence). This CDR3 spans 16 amino acids. V lost 2 bases to trimming and J lost 0 bases, with 13 bases between them. CDR3 DNA sequence: TGTGCCTGGAGTCCTGGACAGCGTACAACTAATGAAAAACTGTTTTTT. As protein: CAWSPGQRTTNEKLFF.

The V gene is TRBV5-1, the J gene TRBJ1-2, with a tentative D call TRBD1 (5 bases). The CDR3 length is 16 residues. Trimming removed 0 bases from V and 1 base from J, with 13 bases in between. CDR1 and CDR2 (germline): SGHRS, YFSETQ. The CDR3: CASSLGRGPINYGYTF. The CDR3 nucleotides read TGCGCCAGCAGCTTGGGAAGGGGCCCTATTAACTATGGCTACACCTTC.

The J gene is TRBJ2-1, the V gene TRBV7-9; 12 bases are shared with TRBD2. Germline assignment: CDR1 SEHNR and CDR2 FQNEAQ (reference sequence). V was pared by 1 base and J by 7 bases, with 5 bases of the junction left unmatched. The CDR3 length is 16 residues. CDR3 sequence reads: CASSLVTSGSWNEQFF. CDR3 DNA: TGTGCCAGCAGCTTAGTGACTAGCGGGAGTTGGAATGAGCAGTTCTTC.

This chain uses TRBV7-2 with TRBJ2-1, with D possibly being TRBD1 (5 bases). V lost 1 base, J lost 4 bases, and 8 bases lay in between. The CDR3 sequence is 14 residues long. The germline CDR1 and CDR2 sequences are SGHTA and FQGNSA. In nucleotides, the CDR3 is TGTGCCAGCAGCTTAGGGCAGGGATACAATGAGCAGTTCTTC. It translates to CASSLGQGYNEQFF. Full variable domain (remainder filled in from reference TRBV7-2 and TRBJ2-1): GAGVSQSPSNKVTEKGKDVELRCDPISGHTALYWYRQSLGQGLEFLIYFQGNSAPDKSGLPSDRFSAERTGGSVSTLTIQRTQQEDSAVYLCASSLGQGYNEQFFGPGTRLTVL.

The J gene is TRBJ2-3, the V gene TRBV27; D may be TRBD2 (7 bases). The CDR3 runs to 16 residues. CDR1 MNHEY and CDR2 SMNVEV come from the germline V gene (reference sequence). V shed 0 bases and J shed 3 bases, with 13 bases lying between them. For the CDR3, the DNA is TGTGCCAGCAGTTTATCCCCGGGGGGCGGGACAGATACGCAGTATTTT. As protein: CASSLSPGGGTDTQYF.

This chain joins TRBV13 and TRBJ2-3, with 9 bases that match TRBD1. The length of the CDR3 is 13 residues. The V gene's germline CDR1 is PRHDT and CDR2 FYEKMQ (reference sequence). Germline trimming cut 0 bases from V and 14 bases from J; bases unmatched to any gene: 6. The CDR3, as DNA: TGTGCCAGCAGCTTAGGCCGGGACAGGGCAGTGTATTTT. Translated, it gives CASSLGRDRAVYF.

This chain uses TRBV4-2 with TRBJ1-4, with 11 bases aligning to TRBD1. This CDR3 contains 15 residues. V lost 0 bases to trimming and J lost 9 bases; unmatched junction nucleotides: 3. Germline-derived CDR1 and CDR2 are LGHNA and YNFKEQ. CDR3 sequence reads: CASSQEGQGVKKLFF. CDR3 DNA sequence: TGTGCCAGCAGCCAAGAGGGACAGGGGGTTAAAAAACTGTTTTTT.

The CDR3 protein is CAISPSGRYEQYF. CDR3 in DNA: TGTGCCATCAGCCCTAGCGGGAGGTACGAGCAGTACTTC. This rearrangement joins TRBV10-3 to TRBJ2-7, with TRBD2 identical over 11 bases. The CDR3 contains 13 residues. V lost 6 bases to trimming and J lost 4 bases; unmatched junction nucleotides: 2. Germline V lookup: CDR1 ENHRY, CDR2 SYGVKD.